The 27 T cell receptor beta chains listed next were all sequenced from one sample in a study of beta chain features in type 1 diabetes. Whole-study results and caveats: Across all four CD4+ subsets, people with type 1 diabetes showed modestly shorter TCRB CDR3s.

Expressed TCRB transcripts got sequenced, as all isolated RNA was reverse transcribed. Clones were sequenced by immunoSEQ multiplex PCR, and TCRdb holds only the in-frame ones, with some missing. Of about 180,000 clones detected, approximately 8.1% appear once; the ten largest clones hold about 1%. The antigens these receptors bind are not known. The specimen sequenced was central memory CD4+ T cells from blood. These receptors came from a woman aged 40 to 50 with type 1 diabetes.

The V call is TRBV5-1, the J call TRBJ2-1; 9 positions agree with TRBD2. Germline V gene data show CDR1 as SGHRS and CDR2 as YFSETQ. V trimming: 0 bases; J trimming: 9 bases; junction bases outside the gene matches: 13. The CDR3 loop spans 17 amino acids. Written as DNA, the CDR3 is TGCGCCAGCAGCTTGGCCACCGGCGGGGGGGCCAGAGCTGAGCAGTTCTTC. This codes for CASSLATGGGARAEQFF.

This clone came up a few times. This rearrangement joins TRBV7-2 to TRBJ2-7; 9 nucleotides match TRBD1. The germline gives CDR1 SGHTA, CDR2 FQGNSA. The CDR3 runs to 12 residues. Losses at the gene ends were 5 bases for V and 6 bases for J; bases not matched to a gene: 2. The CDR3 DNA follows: TGTGCCAGCAGCATGGACAGGGGCGAGCAGTACTTC. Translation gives CASSMDRGEQYF.

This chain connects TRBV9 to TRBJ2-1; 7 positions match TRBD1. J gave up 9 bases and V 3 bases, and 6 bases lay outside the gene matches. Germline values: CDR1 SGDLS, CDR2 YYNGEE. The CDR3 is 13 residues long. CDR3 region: CASSAGTEPEQFF. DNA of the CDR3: TGTGCCAGCAGCGCCGGGACAGAGCCTGAGCAGTTCTTC.

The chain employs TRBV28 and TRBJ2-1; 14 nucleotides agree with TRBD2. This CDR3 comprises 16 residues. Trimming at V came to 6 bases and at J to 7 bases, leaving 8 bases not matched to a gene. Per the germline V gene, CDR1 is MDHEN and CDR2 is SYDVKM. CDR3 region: CASSPSGLAGANEQFF. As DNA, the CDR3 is TGTGCCAGCAGCCCATCGGGACTAGCGGGAGCTAATGAGCAGTTCTTC.

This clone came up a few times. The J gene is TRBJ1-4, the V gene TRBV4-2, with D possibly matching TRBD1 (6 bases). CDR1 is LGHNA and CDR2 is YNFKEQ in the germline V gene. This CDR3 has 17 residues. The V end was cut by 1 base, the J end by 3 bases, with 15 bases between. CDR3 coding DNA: TGTGCCAGCAGCCAAGCCCCTTTCGGGACACCTAATGAAAAACTGTTTTTT. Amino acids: CASSQAPFGTPNEKLFF.

The CDR3 region has the DNA TGTGCCAGCAGCCAGACAGGGGAAAATGAGCAGTTCTTC. Its translation is CASSQTGENEQFF. The rearrangement joins TRBV7-9 to TRBJ2-1, with 8 bases aligning to TRBD1. J lost 7 bases, V lost 5 bases, and 4 bases had no gene match. Per germline, CDR1 SEHNR and CDR2 FQNEAQ (reference sequence). CDR3 size: 13 residues.

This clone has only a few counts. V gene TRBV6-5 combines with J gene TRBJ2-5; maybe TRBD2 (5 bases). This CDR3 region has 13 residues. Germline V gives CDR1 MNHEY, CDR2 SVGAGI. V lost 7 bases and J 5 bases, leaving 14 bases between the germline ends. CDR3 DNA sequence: TGTGCCAGCATAAGCCCCTCGGGGGAGACCCAGTACTTC. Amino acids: CASISPSGETQYF.

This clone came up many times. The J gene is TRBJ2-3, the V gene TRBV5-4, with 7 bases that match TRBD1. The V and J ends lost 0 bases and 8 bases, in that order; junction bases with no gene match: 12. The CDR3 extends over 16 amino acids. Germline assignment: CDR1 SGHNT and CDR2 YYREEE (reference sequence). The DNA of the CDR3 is TGTGCCAGCAGCTTGGATACAGGGACAGCAGAACGTACGCAGTATTTT. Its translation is CASSLDTGTAERTQYF. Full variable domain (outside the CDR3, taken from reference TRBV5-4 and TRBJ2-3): ETGVTQSPTHLIKTRGQQVTLRCSSQSGHNTVSWYQQALGQGPQFIFQYYREEENGRGNFPPRFSGLQFPNYSSELNVNALELDDSALYLCASSLDTGTAERTQYFGPGTRLTVL.

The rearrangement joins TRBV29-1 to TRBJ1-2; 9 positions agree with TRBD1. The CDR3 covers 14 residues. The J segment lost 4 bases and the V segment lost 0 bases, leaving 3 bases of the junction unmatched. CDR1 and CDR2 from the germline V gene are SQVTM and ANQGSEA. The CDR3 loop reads CSVEDLDRGYGYTF. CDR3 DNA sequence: TGCAGCGTTGAAGATTTGGACAGGGGCTATGGCTACACCTTC.

The CDR3 here is CASSLQLAGAYNEQFF. CDR3 nucleotides: TGTGCCAGCAGCCTACAGCTAGCGGGGGCCTACAATGAGCAGTTCTTC. The rearrangement links TRBV7-2 to TRBJ2-1, with 10 bases matching TRBD2. Germline V gene data show CDR1 as SGHTA and CDR2 as FQGNSA. The CDR3 extends over 16 amino acids. V gave up 5 bases and J gave up 2 bases; unmatched junction bases: 6. The full variable domain, its missing parts supplied by reference TRBV7-2 and TRBJ2-1, is GAGVSQSPSNKVTEKGKDVELRCDPISGHTALYWYRQSLGQGLEFLIYFQGNSAPDKSGLPSDRFSAERTGGSVSTLTIQRTQQEDSAVYLCASSLQLAGAYNEQFFGPGTRLTVL.

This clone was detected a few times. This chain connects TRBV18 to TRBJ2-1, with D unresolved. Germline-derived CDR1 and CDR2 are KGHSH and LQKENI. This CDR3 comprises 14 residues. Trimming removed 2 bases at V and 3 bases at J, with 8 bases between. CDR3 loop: CASSPVNYYNEQFF. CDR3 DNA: TGTGCCAGCTCACCAGTCAACTACTACAATGAGCAGTTCTTC.

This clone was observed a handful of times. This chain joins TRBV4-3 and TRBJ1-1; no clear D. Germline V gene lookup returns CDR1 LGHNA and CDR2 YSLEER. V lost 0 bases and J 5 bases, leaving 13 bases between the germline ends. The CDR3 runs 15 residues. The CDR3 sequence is CASSQDPYRGTEAFF. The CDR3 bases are TGCGCCAGCAGCCAAGATCCCTACCGGGGAACTGAAGCTTTCTTT.

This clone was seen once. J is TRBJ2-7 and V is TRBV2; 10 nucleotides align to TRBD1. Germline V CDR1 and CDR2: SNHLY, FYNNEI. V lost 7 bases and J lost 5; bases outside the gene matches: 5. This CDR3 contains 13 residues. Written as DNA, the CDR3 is TGTGCCAGCAAGGGACAGGGGTACCACGAGCAGTACTTC. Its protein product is CASKGQGYHEQYF.

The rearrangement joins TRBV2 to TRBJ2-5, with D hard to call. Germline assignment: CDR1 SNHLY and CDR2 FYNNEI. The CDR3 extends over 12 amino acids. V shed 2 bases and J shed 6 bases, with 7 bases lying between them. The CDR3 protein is CASSEFAKTQYF. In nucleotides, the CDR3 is TGTGCCAGCAGTGAATTCGCGAAGACCCAGTACTTC.

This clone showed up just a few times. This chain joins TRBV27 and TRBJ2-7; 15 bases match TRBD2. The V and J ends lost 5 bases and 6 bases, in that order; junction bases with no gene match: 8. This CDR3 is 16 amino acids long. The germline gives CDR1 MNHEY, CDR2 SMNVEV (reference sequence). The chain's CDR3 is CASSPQGLAGGGEQYF. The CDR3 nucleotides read TGTGCCAGCAGTCCCCAGGGACTAGCGGGGGGTGGCGAGCAGTACTTC.

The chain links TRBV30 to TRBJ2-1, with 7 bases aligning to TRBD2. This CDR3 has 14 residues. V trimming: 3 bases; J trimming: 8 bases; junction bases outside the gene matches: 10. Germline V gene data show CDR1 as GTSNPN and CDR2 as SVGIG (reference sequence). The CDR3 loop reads CAWRAGGSLDEQFF. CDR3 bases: TGTGCCTGGAGGGCTGGCGGGAGTCTGGATGAGCAGTTCTTC.

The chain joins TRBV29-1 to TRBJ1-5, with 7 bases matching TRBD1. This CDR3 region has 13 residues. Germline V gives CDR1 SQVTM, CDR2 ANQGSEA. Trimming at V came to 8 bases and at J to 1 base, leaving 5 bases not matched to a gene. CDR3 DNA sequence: TGCAGCTTTTCAGGGGGGAGCAATCAGCCCCAGCATTTT. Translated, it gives CSFSGGSNQPQHF.

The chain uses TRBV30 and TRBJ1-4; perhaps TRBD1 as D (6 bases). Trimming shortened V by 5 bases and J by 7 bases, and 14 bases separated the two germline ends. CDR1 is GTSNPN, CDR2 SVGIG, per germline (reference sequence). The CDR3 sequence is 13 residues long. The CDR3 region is CAWVGQFSEKLFF. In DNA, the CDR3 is TGTGCCTGGGTTGGACAGTTCTCTGAAAAACTGTTTTTT.

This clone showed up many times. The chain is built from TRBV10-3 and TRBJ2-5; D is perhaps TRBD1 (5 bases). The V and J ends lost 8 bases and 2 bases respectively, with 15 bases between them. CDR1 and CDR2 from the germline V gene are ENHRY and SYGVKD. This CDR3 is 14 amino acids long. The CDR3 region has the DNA TGTGCCATCCAGGCTGGGGCCCAACAAGAGACCCAGTACTTC. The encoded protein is CAIQAGAQQETQYF.

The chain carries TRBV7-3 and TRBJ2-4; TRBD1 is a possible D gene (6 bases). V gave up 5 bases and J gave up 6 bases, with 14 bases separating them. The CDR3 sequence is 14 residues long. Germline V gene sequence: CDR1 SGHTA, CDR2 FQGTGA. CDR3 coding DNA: TGTGCCAGCAGCAGGGGGAGCCAAGGAAACATTCAGTACTTC. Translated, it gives CASSRGSQGNIQYF.

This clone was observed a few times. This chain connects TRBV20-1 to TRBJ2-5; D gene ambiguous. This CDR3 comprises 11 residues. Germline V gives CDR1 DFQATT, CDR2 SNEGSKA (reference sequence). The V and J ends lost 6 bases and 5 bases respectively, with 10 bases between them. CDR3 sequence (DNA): TGCAGTGCGCCGGTTTTGGAGACCCAGTACTTC. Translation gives CSAPVLETQYF.

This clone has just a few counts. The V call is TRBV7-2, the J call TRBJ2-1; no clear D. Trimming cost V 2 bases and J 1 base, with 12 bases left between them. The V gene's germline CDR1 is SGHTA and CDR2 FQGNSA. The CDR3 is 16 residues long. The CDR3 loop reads CASSLQWSRSYNEQFF. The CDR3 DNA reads TGTGCCAGCAGCTTACAGTGGTCTCGATCCTACAATGAGCAGTTCTTC.

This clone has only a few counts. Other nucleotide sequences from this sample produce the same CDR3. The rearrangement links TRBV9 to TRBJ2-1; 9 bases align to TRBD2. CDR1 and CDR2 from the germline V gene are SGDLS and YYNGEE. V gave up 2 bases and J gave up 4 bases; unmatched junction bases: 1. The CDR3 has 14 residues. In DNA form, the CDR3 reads TGTGCCAGCAGCGTTACTAGCGGGTACAATGAGCAGTTCTTC. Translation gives CASSVTSGYNEQFF.

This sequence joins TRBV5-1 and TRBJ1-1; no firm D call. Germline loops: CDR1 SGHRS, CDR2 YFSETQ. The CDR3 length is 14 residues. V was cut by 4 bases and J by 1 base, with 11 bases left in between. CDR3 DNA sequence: TGCGCCAGCAGCCCCTCCGGAGCGAACACTGAAGCTTTCTTT. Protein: CASSPSGANTEAFF.

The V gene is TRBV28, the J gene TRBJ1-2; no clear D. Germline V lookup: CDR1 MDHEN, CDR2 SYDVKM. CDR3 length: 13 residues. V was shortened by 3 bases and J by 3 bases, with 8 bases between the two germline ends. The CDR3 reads CASSLLVDYGYTF. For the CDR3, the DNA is TGTGCCAGCAGTTTGCTAGTCGACTATGGCTACACCTTC.

The CDR3 coding sequence is TGTGCCAGCAGATCAGCCCGAGGAGAGCTTGGAGCGATGTACGAAGCTTTCTTT. It is translated as CASRSARGELGAMYEAFF. The rearrangement links TRBV7-9 to TRBJ1-1; D call uncertain. Looked up from germline, CDR1 is SEHNR and CDR2 is FQNEAQ (reference sequence). This CDR3 spans 18 amino acids. V lost 6 bases, J lost 8 bases, and 31 bases lay in between.

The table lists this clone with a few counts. CDR3 loop: CASSPGWADYEQYF. CDR3 nucleotides: TGTGCCAGCAGCCCCGGATGGGCCGACTACGAGCAGTACTTC. This chain uses TRBV4-2 with TRBJ2-7; D unclear. The CDR3 has 14 amino acids. CDR1 and CDR2 from the germline V gene are LGHNA and YNFKEQ. The V gene lost 4 bases and the J gene lost 3 bases, with 13 bases spanning the gap.